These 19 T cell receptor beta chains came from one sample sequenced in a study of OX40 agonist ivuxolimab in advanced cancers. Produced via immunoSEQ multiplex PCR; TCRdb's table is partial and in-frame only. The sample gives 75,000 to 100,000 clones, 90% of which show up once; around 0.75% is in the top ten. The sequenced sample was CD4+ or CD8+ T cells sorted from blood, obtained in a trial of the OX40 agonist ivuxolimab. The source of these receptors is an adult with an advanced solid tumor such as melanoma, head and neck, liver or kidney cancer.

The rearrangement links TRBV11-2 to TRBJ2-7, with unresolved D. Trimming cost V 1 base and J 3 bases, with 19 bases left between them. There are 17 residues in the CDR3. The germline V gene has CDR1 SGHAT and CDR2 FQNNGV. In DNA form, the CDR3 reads TGTGCCAGCAGCTTAGGGGCGCGGCAGAACGCGGACTACGAGCAGTACTTC. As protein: CASSLGARQNADYEQYF.

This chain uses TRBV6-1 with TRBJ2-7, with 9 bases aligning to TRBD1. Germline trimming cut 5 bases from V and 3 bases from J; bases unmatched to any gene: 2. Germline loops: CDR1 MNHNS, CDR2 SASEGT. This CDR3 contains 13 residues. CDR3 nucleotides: TGTGCCAGCAGTTGGGGACAGGGCTACGAGCAGTACTTC. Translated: CASSWGQGYEQYF.

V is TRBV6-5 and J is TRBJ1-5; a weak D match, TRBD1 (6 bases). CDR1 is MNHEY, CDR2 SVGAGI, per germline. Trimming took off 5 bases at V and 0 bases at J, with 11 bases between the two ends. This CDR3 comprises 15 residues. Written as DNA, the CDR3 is TGTGCCAGCAGTCCCGACAGGAATAGCAATCAGCCCCAGCATTTT. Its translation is CASSPDRNSNQPQHF.

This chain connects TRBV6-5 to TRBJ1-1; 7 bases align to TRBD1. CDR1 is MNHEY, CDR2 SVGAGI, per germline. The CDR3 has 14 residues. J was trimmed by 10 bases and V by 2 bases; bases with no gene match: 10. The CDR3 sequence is CASSYRTGGGGAFF. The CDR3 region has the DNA TGTGCCAGCAGTTACCGGACAGGCGGAGGCGGAGCTTTCTTT.

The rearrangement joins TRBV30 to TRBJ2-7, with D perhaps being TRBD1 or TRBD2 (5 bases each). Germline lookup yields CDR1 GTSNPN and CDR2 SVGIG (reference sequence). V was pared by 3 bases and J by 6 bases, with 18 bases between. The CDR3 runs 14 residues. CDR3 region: CAWSPGAVISEQYF. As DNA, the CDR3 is TGTGCCTGGAGCCCCGGGGCGGTGATTTCCGAGCAGTACTTC.

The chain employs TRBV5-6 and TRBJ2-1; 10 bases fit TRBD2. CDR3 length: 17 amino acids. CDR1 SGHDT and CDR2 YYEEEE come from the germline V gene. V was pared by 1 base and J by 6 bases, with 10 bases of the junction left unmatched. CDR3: CASSLTSLAGAPNEQFF. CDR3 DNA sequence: TGTGCCAGCAGCTTGACTTCCCTAGCGGGAGCCCCCAATGAGCAGTTCTTC.

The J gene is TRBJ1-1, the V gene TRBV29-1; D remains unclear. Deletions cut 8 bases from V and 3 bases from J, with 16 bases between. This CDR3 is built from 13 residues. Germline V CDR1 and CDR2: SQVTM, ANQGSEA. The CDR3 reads CSLSRGVYTEAFF. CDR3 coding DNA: TGCAGCCTGTCCCGTGGGGTCTACACTGAAGCTTTCTTT.

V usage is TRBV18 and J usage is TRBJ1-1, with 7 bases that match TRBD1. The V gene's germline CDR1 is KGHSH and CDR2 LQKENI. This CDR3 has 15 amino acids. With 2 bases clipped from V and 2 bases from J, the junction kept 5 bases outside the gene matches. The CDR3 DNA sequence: TGTGCCAGCTCACCAAGTGAGGGGGCTAACACTGAAGCTTTCTTT. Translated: CASSPSEGANTEAFF.

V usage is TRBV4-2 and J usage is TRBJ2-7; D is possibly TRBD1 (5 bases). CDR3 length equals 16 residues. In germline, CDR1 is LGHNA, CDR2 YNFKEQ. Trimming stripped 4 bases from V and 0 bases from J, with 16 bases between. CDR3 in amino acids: CASSPGHSEISYEQYF. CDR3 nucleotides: TGTGCCAGCAGCCCAGGACACAGCGAGATCTCCTACGAGCAGTACTTC.

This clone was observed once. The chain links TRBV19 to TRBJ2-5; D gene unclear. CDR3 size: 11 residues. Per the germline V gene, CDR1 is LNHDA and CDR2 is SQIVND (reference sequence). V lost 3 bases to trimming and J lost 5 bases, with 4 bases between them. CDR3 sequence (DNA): TGTGCCAGTAGTATTCGGGAGACCCAGTACTTC. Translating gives CASSIRETQYF.

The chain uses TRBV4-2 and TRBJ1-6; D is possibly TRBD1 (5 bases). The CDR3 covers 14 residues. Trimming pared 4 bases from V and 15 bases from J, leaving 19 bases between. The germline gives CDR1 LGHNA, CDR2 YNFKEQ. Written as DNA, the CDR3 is TGTGCCAGCAGCCGGGGGACGGATTCGATGATCCTCCACTTT. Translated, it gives CASSRGTDSMILHF.

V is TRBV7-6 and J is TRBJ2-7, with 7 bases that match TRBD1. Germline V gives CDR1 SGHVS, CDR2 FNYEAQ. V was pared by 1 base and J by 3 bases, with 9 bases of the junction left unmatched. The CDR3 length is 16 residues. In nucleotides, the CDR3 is TGTGCCAGCAGCTTAGTACCTACAGGGGATCGCTACGAGCAGTACTTC. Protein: CASSLVPTGDRYEQYF.

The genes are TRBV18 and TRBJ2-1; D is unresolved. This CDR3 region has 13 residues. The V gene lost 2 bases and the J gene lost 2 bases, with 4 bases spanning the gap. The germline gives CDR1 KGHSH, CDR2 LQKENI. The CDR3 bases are TGTGCCAGCTCACCATCCCCCTACAATGAGCAGTTCTTC. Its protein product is CASSPSPYNEQFF.

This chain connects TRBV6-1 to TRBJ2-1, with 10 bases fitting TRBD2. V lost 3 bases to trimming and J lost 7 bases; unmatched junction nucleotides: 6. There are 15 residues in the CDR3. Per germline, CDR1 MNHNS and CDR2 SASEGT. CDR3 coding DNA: TGTGCCAGCAGTGATCCGGGACTAGCGAGAAATGAGCAGTTCTTC. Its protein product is CASSDPGLARNEQFF.

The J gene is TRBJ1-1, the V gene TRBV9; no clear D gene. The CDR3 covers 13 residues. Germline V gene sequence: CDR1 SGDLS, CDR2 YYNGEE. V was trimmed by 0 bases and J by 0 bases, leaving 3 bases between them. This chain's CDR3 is CASSVGMNTEAFF. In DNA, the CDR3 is TGTGCCAGCAGCGTAGGGATGAACACTGAAGCTTTCTTT.

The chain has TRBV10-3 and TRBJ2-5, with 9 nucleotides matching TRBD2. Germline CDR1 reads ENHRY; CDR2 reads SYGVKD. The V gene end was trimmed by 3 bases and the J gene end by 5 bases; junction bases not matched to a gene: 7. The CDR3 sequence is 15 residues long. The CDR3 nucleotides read TGTGCCATCAGTGATAATAGCGGGAGAGTTGAGACCCAGTACTTC. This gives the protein CAISDNSGRVETQYF.

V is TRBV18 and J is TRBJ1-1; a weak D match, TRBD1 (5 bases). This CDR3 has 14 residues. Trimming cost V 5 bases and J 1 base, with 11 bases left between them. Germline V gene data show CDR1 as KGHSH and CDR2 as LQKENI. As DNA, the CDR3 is TGTGCCAGCTCATCCCTAGACAGGAACACTGAAGCTTTCTTT. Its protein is CASSSLDRNTEAFF.

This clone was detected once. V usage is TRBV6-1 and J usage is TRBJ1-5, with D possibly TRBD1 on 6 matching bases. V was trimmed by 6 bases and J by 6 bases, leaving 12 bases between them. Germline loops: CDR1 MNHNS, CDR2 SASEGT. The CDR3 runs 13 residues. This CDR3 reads CASRGTFSQPQHF. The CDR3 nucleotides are TGTGCCAGCAGAGGGACATTTAGTCAGCCCCAGCATTTT.

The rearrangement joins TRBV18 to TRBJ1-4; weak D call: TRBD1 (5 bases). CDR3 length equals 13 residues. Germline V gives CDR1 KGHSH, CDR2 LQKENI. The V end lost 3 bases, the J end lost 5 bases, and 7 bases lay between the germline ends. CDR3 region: CASSPTGNEKLFF. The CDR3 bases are TGTGCCAGCTCACCTACAGGAAATGAAAAACTGTTTTTT.